The 20 T cell receptor beta chains given below trace back to one sample, sequenced in a study of blood T cells in healthy people across ages. A sample-barcoded 5' primer and a J-beta primer mix were used in a second PCR of about 6 to 11 cycles. TCRdb fed the 5' RACE reads into MiXCR, producing one record per CDR3 protein. The sample contains fewer than 900,000 distinct CDR3 sequences, roughly 47% of which appear only once. The sequencing input was blood. Receptors were obtained from a woman aged 60-75 years in good health.

V gene TRBV20-1 combines with J gene TRBJ1-4; D gene ambiguous. V was shortened by 2 bases and J by 8 bases, with 12 bases between the two germline ends. The CDR3 spans 13 residues. Per the germline V gene, CDR1 is DFQATT and CDR2 is SNEGSKA (reference sequence). The CDR3 spells CSARLPSLEKLFF. CDR3 nucleotides: TGCAGTGCTAGACTGCCGTCGTTGGAAAAACTGTTTTTT.

The J gene is TRBJ2-7, the V gene TRBV4-3, with 7 bases matching TRBD2. V lost 2 bases to trimming and J lost 2 bases; unmatched junction nucleotides: 9. The CDR3 is 16 amino acids. Per germline, CDR1 LGHNA and CDR2 YSLEER. CDR3 coding DNA: TGCGCCAGCAGCCAACAATCTAGCGGAGCCCCCTACGAGCAGTACTTC. It codes for CASSQQSSGAPYEQYF.

This clonotype has a handful of counts. This chain uses TRBV11-2 with TRBJ2-7, with 7 bases aligning to TRBD2. The V gene's germline CDR1 is SGHAT and CDR2 FQNNGV. The ends lost 7 bases at V and 4 bases at J; junction bases unmatched: 7. The CDR3 runs 13 residues. The chain's CDR3 is CASTRERGYEQYF. CDR3 nucleotide sequence: TGTGCCAGCACCCGGGAGCGGGGTTACGAGCAGTACTTC.

This chain connects TRBV7-2 to TRBJ2-5, with 8 bases aligning to TRBD1. The germline CDR1 and CDR2 sequences are SGHTA and FQGNSA. The trim removed 5 bases at V and 11 bases at J, leaving 16 bases unmatched. The CDR3 consists of 15 residues. CDR3 residues: CASSAGQAPFGEQYF. In nucleotides, the CDR3 is TGTGCCAGCAGCGCGGGACAGGCCCCATTCGGGGAGCAGTACTTC.

The genes are TRBV28 and TRBJ2-4; 11 nucleotides line up with TRBD2. With 6 bases clipped from V and 5 bases from J, the junction kept 9 bases outside the gene matches. Germline V gene data show CDR1 as MDHEN and CDR2 as SYDVKM. The CDR3 is 16 amino acids. CDR3 nucleotides: TGTGCCAGCAGCCCACTAGCGGGAGTTTCCCAAAACATTCAGTACTTC. Translated, it gives CASSPLAGVSQNIQYF.

The V call is TRBV20-1, the J call TRBJ2-4; possibly TRBD2 for D (5 bases). In germline, CDR1 is DFQATT, CDR2 SNEGSKA (reference sequence). Trimming left V 6 bases short and J 15 bases short, with 24 bases between. CDR3 length: 13 residues. In DNA form, the CDR3 reads TGCAGTGCGCACAAACGGGGAGCGGCGGTTAGGTACTTC. Translation: CSAHKRGAAVRYF.

V gene TRBV20-1 combines with J gene TRBJ2-5; 8 bases match TRBD2. With the DNA end fitting TRBJ2-7 better, the J assignment may be wrong. This CDR3 has 15 amino acids. Looked up from germline, CDR1 is DFQATT and CDR2 is SNEGSKA (reference sequence). CDR3 residues: CSASKGAGGPYEQYF. DNA of the CDR3: TGCAGTGCATCGAAAGGCGCGGGGGGACCCTACGAGCAGTACTTC.

The rearrangement links TRBV3-1 to TRBJ2-1, with D maybe TRBD1 (6 bases). CDR1 and CDR2 from the germline V gene are LGHDT and YNNKEL (reference sequence). With 3 bases removed from V and 15 bases from J, the gap between germline ends came to 18 bases. The CDR3 totals 13 residues. The DNA for the CDR3 is TGTGCCAGCAGCCAGCGGGCCGAAGGGGGAGTGTTCTTC. Translated, it gives CASSQRAEGGVFF.

On this clonotype itself: A clone one base away is much larger, so this may be a read error. The chain carries TRBV18 and TRBJ2-1; 9 bases match TRBD2. Germline assignment: CDR1 KGHSH and CDR2 LQKENI. The J segment lost 6 bases and the V segment lost 3 bases, leaving 9 bases of the junction unmatched. This CDR3 spans 16 amino acids. The CDR3 protein is CASSPFGTSRTNEQFF. CDR3 coding DNA: TGTGCCAGCTCACCCTTTGGGACTAGCAGAACCAATGAGCAGTTCTTC.

This clonotype was recorded a few times. V is TRBV14 and J is TRBJ2-6; 7 positions agree with TRBD2. The CDR3 contains 16 residues. CDR1 and CDR2 from the germline V gene are SGHDN and FVKESK. J gave up 1 base and V 5 bases, and 5 bases lay outside the gene matches. The CDR3 loop reads CASSRGLRSGANVLTF. The CDR3 DNA sequence: TGTGCCAGCAGCAGGGGACTAAGATCTGGGGCCAACGTCCTGACTTTC.

Remarks on this clonotype: A much larger clone is a single base away; this may be a read error. CDR3 DNA: TGTGCCAGCAGCGTAACTTCGGGGGGGTGGGCCAATGAGCAGTTCTTC. Translating it yields CASSVTSGGWANEQFF. V gene TRBV9 combines with J gene TRBJ2-1; 8 bases match TRBD2. Germline trimming cut 1 base from V and 6 bases from J; bases unmatched to any gene: 9. The CDR3 is 16 amino acids. The germline gives CDR1 SGDLS, CDR2 YYNGEE. Full variable domain (rest looked up from reference TRBV9 and TRBJ2-1): DSGVTQTPKHLITATGQRVTLRCSPRSGDLSVYWYQQSLDQGLQFLIQYYNGEERAKGNILERFSAQQFPDLHSELNLSSLELGDSALYFCASSVTSGGWANEQFFGPGTRLTVL.

V is TRBV14 and J is TRBJ2-2, with TRBD1 as a possible D gene (6 bases). V was cut by 5 bases and J by 4 bases, with 11 bases left in between. The CDR3 sequence is 14 residues long. The germline CDR1 and CDR2 sequences are SGHDN and FVKESK. The CDR3 DNA follows: TGTGCCAGCAGCATTCAGGGGATCACCGGGGAGCTGTTTTTT. Its translation: CASSIQGITGELFF.

The rearrangement uses TRBV7-2 and TRBJ1-6, with 9 bases fitting TRBD1. Germline assignment: CDR1 SGHTA and CDR2 FQGNSA. Losses at the gene ends were 5 bases for V and 14 bases for J; bases not matched to a gene: 7. The CDR3 is 13 residues long. Here the CDR3 reads CASSAGQGWTLHF. CDR3 bases: TGTGCCAGCAGCGCCGGACAGGGGTGGACCCTCCACTTT.

The DNA of the CDR3 is TGTGCCAGCAGCGTACAGGCGGGACGCTTAACAGATACGCAGTATTTT. Translating it yields CASSVQAGRLTDTQYF. V gene TRBV9 combines with J gene TRBJ2-3; tentatively, D is TRBD2 (6 bases). The germline CDR1 and CDR2 sequences are SGDLS and YYNGEE. V dropped 1 base and J dropped 3 bases, with 15 bases sitting between them. The CDR3 spans 16 residues.

This rearrangement joins TRBV12-3 or TRBV12-4 to TRBJ2-3; the D gene is possibly TRBD2 (6 bases). With 6 bases removed from V and 0 bases from J, the gap between germline ends came to 13 bases. This CDR3 has 15 amino acids. CDR3 sequence (DNA): TGTGCCAGCAGGGGGAGGTCAGGGAGCACAGATACGCAGTATTTT. It encodes CASRGRSGSTDTQYF.

CDR3 region: CASSALGQPQHF. CDR3 sequence (DNA): TGTGCCAGCAGCGCGTTAGGTCAGCCCCAGCATTTT. V and J are TRBV7-2 and TRBJ1-5; D is unclear. This CDR3 is 12 amino acids long. The V gene's germline CDR1 is SGHTA and CDR2 FQGNSA. V was clipped by 5 bases and J by 6 bases, with 8 bases between them.

DNA of the CDR3: TGTGCCAGCGACAGGGCGCTCACTGAAGCTTTCTTT. Protein: CASDRALTEAFF. The V and J genes are TRBV12-3 or TRBV12-4 and TRBJ1-1; 7 bases fit TRBD1. The CDR3 has 12 residues. Trimming cost V 8 bases and J 4 bases; bases outside gene matches: 4.

This clonotype was seen once. The chain recombines TRBV6-2 or TRBV6-3 with TRBJ2-4; 10 nucleotides align to TRBD1. V shed 5 bases, J shed 7 bases, and the junction held 8 bases outside the gene matches. Per germline, CDR1 MNHEY and CDR2 SVGEGT. The CDR3 has 15 residues. CDR3 sequence: CASSLGQGNFNIQYF. Written as DNA, the CDR3 is TGTGCCAGCAGTCTGGGACAGGGGAATTTTAACATTCAGTACTTC.

This sequence joins TRBV11-2 and TRBJ1-1, with no clear D. V lost 0 bases and J lost 3, with 5 bases in between. This CDR3 is built from 13 residues. In germline, CDR1 is SGHAT, CDR2 FQNNGV. In nucleotides, the CDR3 is TGTGCCAGCAGCTTAGAACAGTACACTGAAGCTTTCTTT. This sequence encodes CASSLEQYTEAFF.

This clonotype occurred a few times. This sequence joins TRBV24-1 and TRBJ2-1; D ambiguous. The CDR3 is made up of 14 amino acids. Looked up from germline, CDR1 is KGHDR and CDR2 is SFDVKD. The V end was cut by 2 bases, the J end by 9 bases, with 13 bases between. Here the CDR3 reads CATSDYINNREQFF. The DNA for the CDR3 is TGTGCCACCAGTGATTACATTAATAATCGTGAGCAGTTCTTC.